The clone carrying this T cell receptor beta chain was seen more than once but under ten times. A sample-barcoded 5' primer and a J-beta primer mix were used in a second PCR of roughly 7 to 11 cycles. TCRdb fed the 5' RACE reads into MiXCR, producing one record per CDR3 protein. The repertoire includes some 760,000 distinct CDR3 sequences, 20% to 30% of them detected once, and 3% to 4% sits in the top ten. From germline, CDR1 is SGHRS and CDR2 YFSETQ. There are 16 residues in the CDR3. Germline trimming cut 4 bases from V and 4 bases from J; bases unmatched to any gene: 12. This sample is part of a study of blood T cells in healthy people across ages. These data also formed part of another study, on T cells of mothers and their children.

This TCR was sampled from a boy younger than 18 in good health. The chain is built from TRBV5-1 and TRBJ2-5; 8 bases map to TRBD2. Specimen: blood. CDR3 sequence reads: CASSALFAGGRETQYF. The CDR3 DNA sequence: TGCGCCAGCAGCGCCCTTTTTGCGGGGGGTCGAGAGACCCAGTACTTC.